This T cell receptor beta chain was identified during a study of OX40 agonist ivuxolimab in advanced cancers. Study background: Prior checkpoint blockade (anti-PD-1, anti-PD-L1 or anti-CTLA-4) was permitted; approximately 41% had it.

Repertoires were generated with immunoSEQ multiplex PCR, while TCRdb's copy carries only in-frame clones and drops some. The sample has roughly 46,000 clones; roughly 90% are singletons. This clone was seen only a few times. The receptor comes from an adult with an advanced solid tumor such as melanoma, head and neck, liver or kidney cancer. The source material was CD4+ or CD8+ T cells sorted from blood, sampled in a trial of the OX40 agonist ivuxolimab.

CDR3 sequence reads: CASSLERQTYEQYF. CDR3 nucleotides: TGTGCCAGCAGCTTAGAGAGACAGACCTACGAGCAGTACTTC. V gene TRBV7-2 combines with J gene TRBJ2-7; tentatively, D is TRBD1 (5 bases). The V gene lost 1 base and the J gene lost 2 bases, with 9 bases spanning the gap. The CDR3 has 14 amino acids. Germline CDR1 SGHTA, CDR2 FQGNSA.